This is a list of T cell receptor beta chains from one sample in a study of blood T cell repertoires in COVID-19. Sequencing used immunoSEQ multiplex PCR; TCRdb keeps in-frame clones, though not all of them. The sample lists 250,000 to 300,000 clones; about 90% were seen once. Sequenced input: peripheral blood. The receptor set was obtained from a young woman with COVID-19, enrolled during active disease. Each CDR3 is given with its conserved first and last residue. A D gene is named only where the DNA matches it firmly. The size field is filled for only some rows; it gives once, few, many or a size class.

>TRBJ1-1|-|-|TRBV28
CASSLSDRINTEAFF
TGTGCCAGCAGTTTAAGTGACAGAATAAACACTGAAGCTTTCTTT
>TRBJ2-7|-|TRBD1|TRBV28
CASSSLFRDRTLYEQYF
TGTGCCAGCAGTTCCTTATTCCGGGACAGGACCCTCTACGAGCAGTACTTC
>TRBJ1-2|-|TRBD1|TRBV6-5
CASTKQGLPDGYTF
TGTGCCAGCACTAAACAGGGGTTACCTGACGGCTACACCTTC
>TRBJ1-1|-|TRBD1|TRBV6-5
CAIQRQGQNTEAFF
TGTGCCATCCAGAGACAGGGGCAGAACACTGAAGCTTTCTTT
>TRBJ1-5|-|-|TRBV2
CASRSMGAGVGQPQHF
TGTGCCAGCAGGTCAATGGGGGCAGGGGTCGGTCAGCCCCAGCATTTT
>TRBJ2-1|-|-|TRBV10-1
CASSESGPNEQFF
TGCGCCAGCAGTGAGTCTGGCCCCAATGAGCAGTTCTTC
>TRBJ2-1|-|TRBD1|TRBV27
CATTGQGLYNEQFF
TGTGCCACCACGGGACAGGGACTATACAATGAGCAGTTCTTC
>TRBJ2-3|few|TRBD2|TRBV4-2
CASSGGVAGENTQYF
TGTGCCAGCAGCGGTGGGGTAGCGGGGGAGAATACGCAGTATTTT
>TRBJ1-3|-|-|TRBV19
CASSSLPEGAGNTIYF
TGTGCCAGTAGTAGCCTTCCCGAGGGAGCAGGAAACACCATATATTTT
>TRBJ2-3|-|TRBD2|TRBV11-2
CASSFLAGGSTDTQYF
TGTGCCAGCAGCTTCTTAGCGGGGGGGAGCACAGATACGCAGTATTTT
>TRBJ2-3|-|-|TRBV4-1
CASSQRGTGPDTQYF
TGCGCCAGCAGCCAAAGAGGAACGGGTCCAGATACGCAGTATTTT
>TRBJ2-1|few|-|TRBV15
CATSARRFNNEQFF
TGTGCCACCAGCGCCAGGAGGTTTAACAATGAGCAGTTCTTC
>TRBJ1-1|-|-|TRBV5-4
CASIQTGEGRTEAFF
TGTGCCAGCATCCAAACGGGTGAGGGGAGGACTGAAGCTTTCTTT
>TRBJ1-2|few|-|TRBV29-1
CSARAPGDYGYTF
TGCAGCGCTAGGGCCCCAGGGGACTATGGCTACACCTTC
>TRBJ2-3|-|TRBD1|TRBV7-7
CASSPLGQGTDTQYF
TGTGCCAGCAGCCCTCTTGGACAGGGCACAGATACGCAGTATTTT
>TRBJ2-2|-|-|TRBV6-2/TRBV6-3
CASSSGLNRFLGELFF
TGTGCCAGCAGTTCCGGACTGAATCGTTTTTTAGGGGAGCTGTTTTTT
>TRBJ2-5|once|-|TRBV29-1
CSAGRSQETQYF
TGCAGCGCCGGCCGGAGCCAAGAGACCCAGTACTTC
>TRBJ1-6|-|-|TRBV19
CASSIPHRGIDSPLHF
TGTGCCAGTAGTATCCCCCATAGGGGAATCGATTCACCCCTCCACTTT
>TRBJ2-7|many|TRBD1|TRBV5-6
CASSLQGAFSTYEQYF
TGTGCCAGCAGCTTGCAGGGGGCGTTTAGTACTTACGAGCAGTACTTC
>TRBJ2-7|-|TRBD2|TRBV5-4
CASSPGLAPYEQYF
TGTGCCAGCAGCCCCGGACTAGCGCCGTACGAGCAGTACTTC
>TRBJ1-2|once|TRBD1|TRBV7-8
CASSKDRNYGYTF
TGTGCCAGCAGCAAGGACAGGAACTATGGCTACACCTTC
>TRBJ2-2|-|TRBD1|TRBV5-4
CASSWRLDRGGTGELFF
TGTGCCAGCAGCTGGAGATTGGACAGGGGTGGCACCGGGGAGCTGTTTTTT
>TRBJ1-1|-|TRBD1|TRBV6-5
CASSWDRGQGEAFF
TGTGCCAGCAGCTGGGACAGGGGGCAGGGTGAAGCTTTCTTT
>TRBJ1-1|once|-|TRBV18
CASSAILNTEAFF
TGTGCCAGCTCAGCGATATTGAACACTGAAGCTTTCTTT
>TRBJ2-3|many|-|TRBV28
CASSRLRWGDTDTQYF
TGTGCCAGCAGTAGACTGAGGTGGGGGGACACAGATACGCAGTATTTT
>TRBJ2-6|once|-|TRBV10-3
CAISVDRPSSGANVLTF
TGTGCCATCAGTGTGGACAGACCAAGCTCTGGGGCCAACGTCCTGACTTTC
>TRBJ2-2|-|TRBD1|TRBV6-5
CASSGRQGSGELFF
TGTGCCAGCTCCGGTCGACAGGGTTCCGGGGAGCTGTTTTTT
>TRBJ2-1|-|TRBD2|TRBV11-2
CASSGTSGAGEQFF
TGTGCCAGCAGCGGGACTAGCGGGGCGGGTGAGCAGTTCTTC
>TRBJ2-1|-|-|TRBV29-1
CKRHPTNNEQFF
TGCAAGCGGCACCCGACGAACAATGAGCAGTTCTTC
>TRBJ1-1|-|-|TRBV5-1
CASSLIRGHTEAFF
TGCGCCAGCAGCTTAATCAGGGGACACACTGAAGCTTTCTTT
>TRBJ1-2|-|-|TRBV10-3
CAISPSPTRDGYTF
TGTGCCATCAGCCCCTCGCCCACTAGGGATGGCTACACCTTC